This record looks at one T cell receptor beta chain sequence and its context. Antigen: not known. V was pared by 7 bases and J by 5 bases, with 13 bases of the junction left unmatched. CDR3 size: 15 residues. Germline V gene data show CDR1 as SGHTA and CDR2 as FQGNSA. This sample is part of a study of blood T cells in healthy people across ages. Study findings and constraints: Among T cells, TCR beta diversity per million cells dropped roughly linearly as age rose.

It was with a sample-barcoded 5' primer and a J-beta primer mix that a second PCR of roughly 7 to 12 cycles was run. TCRdb called the 5' RACE reads again in MiXCR, with one record for every CDR3 protein. The top ten clones hold about 27% of a sample with approximately 830,000 distinct CDR3 sequences, around 68% of them seen once. Aged roughly 6 to 90, donors were systemically healthy Caucasians from Russia. The receptor was isolated from a man aged 25-40 years in good health. Sample: blood. The gene calls are TRBV7-2 and TRBJ2-5, with 7 bases matching TRBD2. CDR3 in amino acids: CASNKRSGGGETQYF. The CDR3 coding sequence is TGTGCCAGCAACAAACGTAGTGGGGGAGGGGAGACCCAGTACTTC.